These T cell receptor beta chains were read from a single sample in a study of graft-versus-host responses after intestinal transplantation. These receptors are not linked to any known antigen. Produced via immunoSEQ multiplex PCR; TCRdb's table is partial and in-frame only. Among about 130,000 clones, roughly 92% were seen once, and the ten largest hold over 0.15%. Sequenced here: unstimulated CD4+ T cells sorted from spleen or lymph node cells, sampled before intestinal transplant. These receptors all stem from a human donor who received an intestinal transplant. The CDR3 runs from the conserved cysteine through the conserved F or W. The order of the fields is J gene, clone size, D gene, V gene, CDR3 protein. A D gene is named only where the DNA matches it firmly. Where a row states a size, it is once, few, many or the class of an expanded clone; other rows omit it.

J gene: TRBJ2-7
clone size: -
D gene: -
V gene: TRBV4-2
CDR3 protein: CASSQVGTVGYEQYF

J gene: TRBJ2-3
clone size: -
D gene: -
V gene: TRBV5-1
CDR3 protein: CATRVGTDTQYF

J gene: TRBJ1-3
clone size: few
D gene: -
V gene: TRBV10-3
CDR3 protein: CAISGQIGNTIYF

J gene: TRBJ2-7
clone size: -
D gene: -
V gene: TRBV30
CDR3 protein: CAWSGSDSLYEQYF

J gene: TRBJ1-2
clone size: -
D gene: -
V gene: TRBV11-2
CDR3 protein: CASSLRTDYGYTF

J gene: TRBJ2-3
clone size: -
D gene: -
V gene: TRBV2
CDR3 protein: CASSAQGRDTQYF

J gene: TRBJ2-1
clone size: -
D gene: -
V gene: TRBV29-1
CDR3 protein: CSVCLGASNEQFF

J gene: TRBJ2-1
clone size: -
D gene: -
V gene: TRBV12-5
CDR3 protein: CASGLFVGAWVDSYNEQFF

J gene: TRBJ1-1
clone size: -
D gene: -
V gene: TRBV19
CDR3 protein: CASSIVVIGNTEAFF

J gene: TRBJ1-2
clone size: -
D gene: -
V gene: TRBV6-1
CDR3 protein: CASSGTGPYYGYTF

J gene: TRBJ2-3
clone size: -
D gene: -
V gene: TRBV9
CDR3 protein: CASSASLTDTQYF

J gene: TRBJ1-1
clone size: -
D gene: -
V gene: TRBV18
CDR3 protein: CASSPPVNTEAFF

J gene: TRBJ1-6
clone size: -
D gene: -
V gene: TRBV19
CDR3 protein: CASSGGSYNSPLHF

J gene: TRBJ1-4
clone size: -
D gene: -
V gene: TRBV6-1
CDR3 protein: CASSEARGVLLFF

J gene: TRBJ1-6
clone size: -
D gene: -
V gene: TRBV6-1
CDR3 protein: CASREADRLSLHF

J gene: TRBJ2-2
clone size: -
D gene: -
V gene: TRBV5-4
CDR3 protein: CAGSNSRPGELFF

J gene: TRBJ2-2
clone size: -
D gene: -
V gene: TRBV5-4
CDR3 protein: CASSLGTVSTGELFF

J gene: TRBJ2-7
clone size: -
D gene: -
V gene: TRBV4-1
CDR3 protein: CASSKYRGLGEQYF

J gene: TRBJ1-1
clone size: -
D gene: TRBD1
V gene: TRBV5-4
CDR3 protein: CASSSKRDSPTEAFF

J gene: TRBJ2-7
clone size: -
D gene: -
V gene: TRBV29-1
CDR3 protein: CSVGGRSGNEQYF

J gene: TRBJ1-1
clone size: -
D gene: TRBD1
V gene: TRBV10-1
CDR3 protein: CASSETQGVTEAFF

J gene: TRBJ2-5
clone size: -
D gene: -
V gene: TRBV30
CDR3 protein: CAWNSGAETQYF

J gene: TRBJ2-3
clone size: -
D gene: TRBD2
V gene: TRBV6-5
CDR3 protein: CASSPLAGTDTQYF

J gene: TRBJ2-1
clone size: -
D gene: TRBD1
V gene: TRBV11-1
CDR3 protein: CASSNLEGAYNEQFF

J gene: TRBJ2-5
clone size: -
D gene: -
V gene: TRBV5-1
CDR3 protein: CASSFGRTGSETQYF

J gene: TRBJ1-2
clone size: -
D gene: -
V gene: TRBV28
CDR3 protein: CASSFNTPRYGYGYTF

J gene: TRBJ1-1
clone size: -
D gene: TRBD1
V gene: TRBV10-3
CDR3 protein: CASSQGAVTEAFF

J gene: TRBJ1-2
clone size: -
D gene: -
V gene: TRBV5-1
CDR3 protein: CASSLAQGRNYGYTF

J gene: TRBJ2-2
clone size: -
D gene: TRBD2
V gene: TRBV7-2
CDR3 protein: CASSLGGGTGELFF

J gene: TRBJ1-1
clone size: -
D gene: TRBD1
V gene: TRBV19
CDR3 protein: CASSSRTGGTEAFF

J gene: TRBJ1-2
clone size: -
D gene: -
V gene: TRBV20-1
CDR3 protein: CSARHSYGYTF

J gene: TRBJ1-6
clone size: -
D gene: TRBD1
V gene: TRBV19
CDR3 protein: CANSKTGNNSPLHF

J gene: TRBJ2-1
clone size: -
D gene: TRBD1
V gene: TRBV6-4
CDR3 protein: CASSRDRGYNEQFF

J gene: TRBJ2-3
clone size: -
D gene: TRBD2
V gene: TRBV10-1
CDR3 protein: CASSSGGPDTQYF

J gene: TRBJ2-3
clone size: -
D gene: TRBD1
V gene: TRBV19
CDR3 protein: CASIGQGLHTQYF

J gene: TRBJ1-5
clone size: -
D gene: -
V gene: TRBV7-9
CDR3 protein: CASSPGGRPQHF

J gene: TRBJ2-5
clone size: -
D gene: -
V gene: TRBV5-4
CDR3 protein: CASSLWGEETQYF

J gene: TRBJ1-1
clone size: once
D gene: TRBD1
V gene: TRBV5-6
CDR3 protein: CASSQLQGTDTEAFF

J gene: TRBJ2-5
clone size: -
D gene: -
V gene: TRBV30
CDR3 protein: CAWSVQETQYF

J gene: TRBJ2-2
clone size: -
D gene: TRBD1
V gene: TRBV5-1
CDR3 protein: CASSLGMTGTGELFF

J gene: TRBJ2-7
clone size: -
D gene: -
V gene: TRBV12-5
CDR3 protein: CASGLGTKYEQYF